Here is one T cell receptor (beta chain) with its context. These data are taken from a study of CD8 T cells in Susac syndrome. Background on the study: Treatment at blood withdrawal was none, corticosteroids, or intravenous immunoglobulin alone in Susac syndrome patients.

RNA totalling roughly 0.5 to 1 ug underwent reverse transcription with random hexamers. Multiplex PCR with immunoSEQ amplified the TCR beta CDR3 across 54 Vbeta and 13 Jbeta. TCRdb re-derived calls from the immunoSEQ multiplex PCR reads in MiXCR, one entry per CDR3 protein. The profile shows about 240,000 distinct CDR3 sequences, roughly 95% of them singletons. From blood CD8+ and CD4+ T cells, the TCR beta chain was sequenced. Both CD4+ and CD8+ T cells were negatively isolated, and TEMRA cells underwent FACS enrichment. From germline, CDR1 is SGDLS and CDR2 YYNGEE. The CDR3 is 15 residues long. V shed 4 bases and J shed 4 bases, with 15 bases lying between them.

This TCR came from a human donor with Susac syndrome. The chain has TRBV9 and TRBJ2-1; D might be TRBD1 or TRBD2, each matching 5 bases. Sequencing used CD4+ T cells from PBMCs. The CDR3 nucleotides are TGTGCCAGCAGCCCAGAAAGGGGACCGTACAATGAGCAGTTCTTC. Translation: CASSPERGPYNEQFF. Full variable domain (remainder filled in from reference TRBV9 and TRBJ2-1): DSGVTQTPKHLITATGQRVTLRCSPRSGDLSVYWYQQSLDQGLQFLIQYYNGEERAKGNILERFSAQQFPDLHSELNLSSLELGDSALYFCASSPERGPYNEQFFGPGTRLTVL.